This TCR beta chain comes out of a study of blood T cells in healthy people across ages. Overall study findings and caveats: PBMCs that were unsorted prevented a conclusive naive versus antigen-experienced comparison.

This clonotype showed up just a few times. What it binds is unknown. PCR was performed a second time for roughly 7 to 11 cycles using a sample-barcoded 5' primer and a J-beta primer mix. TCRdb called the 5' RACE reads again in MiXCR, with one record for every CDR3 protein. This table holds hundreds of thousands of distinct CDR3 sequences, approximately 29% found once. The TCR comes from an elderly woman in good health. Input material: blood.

In DNA, the CDR3 is TGTGTTTCGCTGCTGGGCAAGAACACTGAAGCTTTCTTT. Translated, it gives CVSLLGKNTEAFF. The chain has TRBV6-6 and TRBJ1-1, with D unclear. The CDR3 loop spans 13 amino acids. Germline CDR1 is MNHNY and CDR2 is SVGAGI (reference sequence).